The T cell receptor beta chain described here comes from a study of shared clonotypes between healthy human individuals. Only in-frame clones appear in the TCRdb table, and some are missing; sequencing was by immunoSEQ multiplex PCR. The table includes some 1,600,000 clones, 95% to 99% detected once. The germline V gene encodes CDR1 SGDLS and CDR2 YYNGEE. V gave up 3 bases and J gave up 3 bases; unmatched junction bases: 10. CDR3 length: 17 amino acids. Note on this clone: No antigen is known for it.

Notes on the study in general: Relative to clonotypes present in all four donors, those not shared had lower generation probabilities.

The sequence came from a man aged 25 to 40 in good health. The chain joins TRBV9 to TRBJ2-3; 10 positions agree with TRBD1. Sequencing used naive CD4+ T cells sorted from blood. The sample's subset: CD45RA+ positively selected. This chain's CDR3 is CASSDPGQGLTTDTQYF. The CDR3 bases are TGTGCCAGCAGCGACCCGGGACAGGGGCTAACTACAGATACGCAGTATTTT.